A selection of T cell receptor beta chains follows, all from one sample in a study of cytomegalovirus exposure and HLA in healthy donors. The assay was immunoSEQ multiplex PCR, and TCRdb's table has in-frame clones only and misses some. The profile shows fewer than 200,000 clones, roughly 80% of them singletons. Material: PBMCs. Receptors originate from a man under 40 in good health and CMV-seropositive. Both conserved end residues are part of each CDR3. The D gene is left open where the match is weak. Clone size appears in some rows only: once, few, many, or a class for an expanded clone.

J gene	D gene	V gene	clone size	CDR3 DNA	CDR3 protein
TRBJ2-5	-	TRBV5-4	-	TGTGCCAGCAGCTTGGGGGGCCGGTTTGAGACCCAGTACTTC	CASSLGGRFETQYF
TRBJ1-4	-	TRBV9	-	TGTGCCAGCAGCGGTCTATTCGAGAGGGAACTGTTTTTT	CASSGLFERELFF
TRBJ1-2	TRBD1	TRBV6-4	-	TGTGCCAGCAGTGACGGGACAGGGGGCGCAAATGGCTACACCTTC	CASSDGTGGANGYTF
TRBJ2-7	-	TRBV6-1	-	TGTGCCAGCAGCCTCCACAGGGTAAGCTCCTACGAGCAGTACTTC	CASSLHRVSSYEQYF
TRBJ2-7	TRBD1	TRBV6-5	-	TGTGCCAGCAGTAAAACCGGGACAGGGGTTAACGAGCAGTACTTC	CASSKTGTGVNEQYF
TRBJ2-7	TRBD1	TRBV18	-	TGTGCCAGCTCACCACCGGGACAGGGGGTGGGCGAGCAGTACTTC	CASSPPGQGVGEQYF
TRBJ2-7	TRBD1	TRBV7-2	-	TGTGCCAGCAGATATGACAGGGGTGGTTACTACGAGCAGTACTTC	CASRYDRGGYYEQYF
TRBJ1-1	-	TRBV4-3	once	TGCGCCAGCAGCCAAGCCAGGCGGAACACTGAAGCTTTCTTT	CASSQARRNTEAFF
TRBJ2-2	-	TRBV6-1	-	TGTGCCAGCAGTGAACAGGGGGGATACACCGGGGAGCTGTTTTTT	CASSEQGGYTGELFF
TRBJ2-5	-	TRBV2	-	TGTGCCAGCAGGGTACAGGGACAAGAGACCCAGTACTTC	CASRVQGQETQYF
TRBJ2-1	-	TRBV21-1	-	TGTGCCAGCTGTCCCGGGACAAGAGCAAATGAGCAGTTCTTC	CASCPGTRANEQFF
TRBJ2-2	TRBD1	TRBV5-1	-	TGCGCCAGCAGCTTGGCCGGGACAGGGGACACCGGGGAGCTGTTTTTT	CASSLAGTGDTGELFF
TRBJ2-7	TRBD1	TRBV18	-	TGTGCCAGCTCACCGACGACAGGGAAGACCTACGAGCAGTACTTC	CASSPTTGKTYEQYF
TRBJ2-2	-	TRBV21-1	few	TGTGCCAGCAGCACGAGGACAGGTTCGAACACCGGGGAGCTGTTTTTT	CASSTRTGSNTGELFF
TRBJ2-5	-	TRBV27	-	TGTGCCAGCGCTTGGGGGGTTGGAGAGACCCAGTACTTC	CASAWGVGETQYF
TRBJ2-7	TRBD1	TRBV19	once	TGTGCCAGTAGTATTCCGGGACAGGGGCTTATCGAGCAGTACTTC	CASSIPGQGLIEQYF
TRBJ1-1	TRBD1	TRBV6-1	-	TGTGCCAGCAGTGGGACAGGGGACACTGAAGCTTTCTTT	CASSGTGDTEAFF
TRBJ1-5	-	TRBV7-2	-	TGTGCCAGCAGCTTGGGGGGGCCTCAGCCCCAGCATTTT	CASSLGGPQPQHF
TRBJ2-5	TRBD1	TRBV7-7	-	TGTGCCAGCAGCTTAGACAGGGGGCGCGGGACCCAGTACTTC	CASSLDRGRGTQYF
TRBJ2-7	-	TRBV9	-	TGTGCCAGCAGCGAGGGGCGGTTGGGCGAGCAGTACTTC	CASSEGRLGEQYF
TRBJ2-1	-	TRBV25-1	-	TGTGCCAGCAGTGAATCCGGAACTATAGCCTACAATGAGCAGTTCTTC	CASSESGTIAYNEQFF
TRBJ2-2	-	TRBV7-6	-	TGTGCCAGCAGCCAAAAAGCGGGTTCCGGGGAGCTGTTTTTT	CASSQKAGSGELFF
TRBJ2-3	-	TRBV6-1	-	TGTGCCAGCGGGGAGGGGGGTTGGCCAGATACGCAGTATTTT	CASGEGGWPDTQYF
TRBJ1-1	TRBD1	TRBV7-2	once	TGTGCCAGCAGCACACCCGCGGGACAGGGGTCGCCTGAAGCTTTCTTT	CASSTPAGQGSPEAFF
TRBJ2-3	TRBD2	TRBV6-4	few	TGTGCCAGCAGTGACTCGCGGGGGGGCCACGCAGATACGCAGTATTTT	CASSDSRGGHADTQYF
TRBJ1-2	TRBD1	TRBV7-9	once	TGTGCCAGCAGCAACCGACAGGGATCGAGCTATGGCTACACCTTC	CASSNRQGSSYGYTF
TRBJ1-4	-	TRBV4-1	-	TGCGCCAGCAGCCAGACCGGGGAGCCAACTAATGAAAAACTGTTTTTT	CASSQTGEPTNEKLFF
TRBJ2-5	-	TRBV2	-	TGTGCCAGCAGTGACAGGGAAGAGACCCAGTACTTC	CASSDREETQYF
TRBJ2-7	-	TRBV4-1	-	TGCGCCAGCAGCCAAGGCCAGGGTTCCTACGAGCAGTACTTC	CASSQGQGSYEQYF
TRBJ2-7	TRBD2	TRBV7-2	-	TGTGCCAGCAGCCTACTAGCGGGGCCCTCCTACGAGCAGTACTTC	CASSLLAGPSYEQYF
TRBJ1-1	-	TRBV5-1	-	TGCGCCAGCAGCTTGGGGGGGCAAGGGGGAACTGAAGCTTTCTTT	CASSLGGQGGTEAFF
TRBJ1-2	-	TRBV5-1	-	TGCGCCAGCAGCTTGGAAGGGGGGGCCCTCTATGGCTACACCTTC	CASSLEGGALYGYTF
TRBJ1-1	TRBD1	TRBV28	-	TGTGCCAGCAGCTTAATGGGGGGACAGGGGTACACTGAAGCTTTCTTT	CASSLMGGQGYTEAFF
TRBJ1-5	-	TRBV19	-	TGTGCCAGTAGTATTAGTAAGTCCCGAAAGCCGAATCAGCCCCAGCATTTT	CASSISKSRKPNQPQHF
TRBJ1-2	-	TRBV19	-	TGTGCCAGTAGTGGAAACCGACAGATACACTACTATGGCTACACCTTC	CASSGNRQIHYYGYTF
TRBJ2-7	TRBD2	TRBV4-1	-	TGCGCCAGCAGCCAAGTGGGGGGGACTAGCGGGGGTTACGAGCAGTACTTC	CASSQVGGTSGGYEQYF
TRBJ1-2	-	TRBV7-3	once	TGTGCCAGCAGCCCTCTAGGCGGGGGAAGCTATGGCTACACCTTC	CASSPLGGGSYGYTF
TRBJ1-1	-	TRBV9	-	TGTGCCAGCAGCTCCCGGGAGGGCATGAACACTGAAGCTTTCTTT	CASSSREGMNTEAFF
TRBJ2-7	-	TRBV19	-	TGTGCCAGTAGTAGCTCCAGGGGCCCCACCTACGAGCAGTACTTC	CASSSSRGPTYEQYF
TRBJ2-1	TRBD2	TRBV2	-	TGTGCCAGCAGCCCAGGGATGATGGGGCTAGCGGGGGGGTCCGGTGAGCAGTTCTTC	CASSPGMMGLAGGSGEQFF
TRBJ2-7	TRBD2	TRBV14	-	TGTGCCAGCAGCCCGGGACTAGCGGGGGCACTCTACGAGCAGTACTTC	CASSPGLAGALYEQYF
TRBJ2-1	-	TRBV9	-	TGTGCCAGCAGCGTAGGGACCGAGACAGGCCGCTCCTACAATGAGCAGTTCTTC	CASSVGTETGRSYNEQFF
TRBJ2-1	TRBD2	TRBV4-1	-	TGCGCCAGCAGCCAAGATCTAGCGGGGGGACTCAGCCATGAGCAGTTCTTC	CASSQDLAGGLSHEQFF
TRBJ1-1	TRBD1	TRBV7-9	-	TGTGCCAGCAGCCCGCACCGGACAGGGGGCACTGAAGCTTTCTTT	CASSPHRTGGTEAFF
TRBJ2-1	TRBD2	TRBV2	-	TGTGCCAGCAGGCCCAAGCCGGGACTAGCGGGGATATCTTCCTACAATGAGCAGTTCTTC	CASRPKPGLAGISSYNEQFF
TRBJ1-4	TRBD1	TRBV29-1	few	TGCAGCGCTACAGGGGCGGGTAATGAAAAACTGTTTTTT	CSATGAGNEKLFF
TRBJ2-5	-	TRBV9	-	TGTGCCAGCAGCAGGGGGGGGACCCTGGAGACCCAGTACTTC	CASSRGGTLETQYF
TRBJ2-1	TRBD2	TRBV11-3	few	TGTGCCAGCAGCTTAACTAGCGGGCAGTACAATGAGCAGTTCTTC	CASSLTSGQYNEQFF